This T cell receptor (beta chain) was documented in a study of blood T cell repertoires in COVID-19. Study context: The United States, Italy and Spain were the sources of the acute and convalescent COVID-19 samples. The analysed material was cDNA or gDNA that came from T cells, B-cell-depleted T cells, or PBMCs.

V gave up 3 bases and J gave up 7 bases, with 10 bases separating them. CDR3 length equals 13 residues. Germline CDR1 and CDR2: SNHLY and FYNNEI. Patients from Seattle were sampled longitudinally, starting during active infection. As originally analysed: Estimated nucleated cell counts came from reference gene primer amplification. The table came from immunoSEQ multiplex PCR; TCRdb's copy has only in-frame clones and leaves some out. V, J and clone size reflect that table, while D and trimming were determined from the DNA. The sample yields 95,000 to 150,000 clones, nearly 90% seen once. This receptor was identified in a woman aged 55-69 years with COVID-19, enrolled during active disease. Sequencing was performed on peripheral blood. The rearrangement links TRBV2 to TRBJ1-5; possibly TRBD1 for D (5 bases). The CDR3 spells CASSDQGGQPQHF. CDR3 in DNA: TGTGCCAGCAGTGATCAGGGAGGCCAGCCCCAGCATTTT. The full variable domain, its missing parts supplied by reference TRBV2 and TRBJ1-5, is EPEVTQTPSHQVTQMGQEVILRCVPISNHLYFYWYRQILGQKVEFLVSFYNNEISEKSEIFDDQFSVERPDGSNFTLKIRSTKLEDSAMYFCASSDQGGQPQHFGDGTRLSIL.